The clone carrying this T cell receptor (beta chain) has a single count. The data were obtained in a study of T cell changes during pregnancy in multiple sclerosis. Germline CDR1 MNHNY, CDR2 SVGAGI (reference sequence). Trimming cost V 8 bases and J 4 bases, with 9 bases left between them. The CDR3 is made up of 13 amino acids. Assay: immunoSEQ multiplex PCR; the TCRdb copy retains only in-frame clones and omits some. The sample holds more than 90,000 clones, 92% seen once. The V gene is TRBV6-6, the J gene TRBJ2-6; D is undetermined. The sample was peripheral blood, taken in the third trimester of pregnancy. The clonotype was recovered from a female donor with multiple sclerosis, enrolled in a pregnancy study. The CDR3 region has the DNA TGTGCCAGCTCCGGTCCAGGGGCCAACGTCCTGACTTTC. Protein sequence: CASSGPGANVLTF.